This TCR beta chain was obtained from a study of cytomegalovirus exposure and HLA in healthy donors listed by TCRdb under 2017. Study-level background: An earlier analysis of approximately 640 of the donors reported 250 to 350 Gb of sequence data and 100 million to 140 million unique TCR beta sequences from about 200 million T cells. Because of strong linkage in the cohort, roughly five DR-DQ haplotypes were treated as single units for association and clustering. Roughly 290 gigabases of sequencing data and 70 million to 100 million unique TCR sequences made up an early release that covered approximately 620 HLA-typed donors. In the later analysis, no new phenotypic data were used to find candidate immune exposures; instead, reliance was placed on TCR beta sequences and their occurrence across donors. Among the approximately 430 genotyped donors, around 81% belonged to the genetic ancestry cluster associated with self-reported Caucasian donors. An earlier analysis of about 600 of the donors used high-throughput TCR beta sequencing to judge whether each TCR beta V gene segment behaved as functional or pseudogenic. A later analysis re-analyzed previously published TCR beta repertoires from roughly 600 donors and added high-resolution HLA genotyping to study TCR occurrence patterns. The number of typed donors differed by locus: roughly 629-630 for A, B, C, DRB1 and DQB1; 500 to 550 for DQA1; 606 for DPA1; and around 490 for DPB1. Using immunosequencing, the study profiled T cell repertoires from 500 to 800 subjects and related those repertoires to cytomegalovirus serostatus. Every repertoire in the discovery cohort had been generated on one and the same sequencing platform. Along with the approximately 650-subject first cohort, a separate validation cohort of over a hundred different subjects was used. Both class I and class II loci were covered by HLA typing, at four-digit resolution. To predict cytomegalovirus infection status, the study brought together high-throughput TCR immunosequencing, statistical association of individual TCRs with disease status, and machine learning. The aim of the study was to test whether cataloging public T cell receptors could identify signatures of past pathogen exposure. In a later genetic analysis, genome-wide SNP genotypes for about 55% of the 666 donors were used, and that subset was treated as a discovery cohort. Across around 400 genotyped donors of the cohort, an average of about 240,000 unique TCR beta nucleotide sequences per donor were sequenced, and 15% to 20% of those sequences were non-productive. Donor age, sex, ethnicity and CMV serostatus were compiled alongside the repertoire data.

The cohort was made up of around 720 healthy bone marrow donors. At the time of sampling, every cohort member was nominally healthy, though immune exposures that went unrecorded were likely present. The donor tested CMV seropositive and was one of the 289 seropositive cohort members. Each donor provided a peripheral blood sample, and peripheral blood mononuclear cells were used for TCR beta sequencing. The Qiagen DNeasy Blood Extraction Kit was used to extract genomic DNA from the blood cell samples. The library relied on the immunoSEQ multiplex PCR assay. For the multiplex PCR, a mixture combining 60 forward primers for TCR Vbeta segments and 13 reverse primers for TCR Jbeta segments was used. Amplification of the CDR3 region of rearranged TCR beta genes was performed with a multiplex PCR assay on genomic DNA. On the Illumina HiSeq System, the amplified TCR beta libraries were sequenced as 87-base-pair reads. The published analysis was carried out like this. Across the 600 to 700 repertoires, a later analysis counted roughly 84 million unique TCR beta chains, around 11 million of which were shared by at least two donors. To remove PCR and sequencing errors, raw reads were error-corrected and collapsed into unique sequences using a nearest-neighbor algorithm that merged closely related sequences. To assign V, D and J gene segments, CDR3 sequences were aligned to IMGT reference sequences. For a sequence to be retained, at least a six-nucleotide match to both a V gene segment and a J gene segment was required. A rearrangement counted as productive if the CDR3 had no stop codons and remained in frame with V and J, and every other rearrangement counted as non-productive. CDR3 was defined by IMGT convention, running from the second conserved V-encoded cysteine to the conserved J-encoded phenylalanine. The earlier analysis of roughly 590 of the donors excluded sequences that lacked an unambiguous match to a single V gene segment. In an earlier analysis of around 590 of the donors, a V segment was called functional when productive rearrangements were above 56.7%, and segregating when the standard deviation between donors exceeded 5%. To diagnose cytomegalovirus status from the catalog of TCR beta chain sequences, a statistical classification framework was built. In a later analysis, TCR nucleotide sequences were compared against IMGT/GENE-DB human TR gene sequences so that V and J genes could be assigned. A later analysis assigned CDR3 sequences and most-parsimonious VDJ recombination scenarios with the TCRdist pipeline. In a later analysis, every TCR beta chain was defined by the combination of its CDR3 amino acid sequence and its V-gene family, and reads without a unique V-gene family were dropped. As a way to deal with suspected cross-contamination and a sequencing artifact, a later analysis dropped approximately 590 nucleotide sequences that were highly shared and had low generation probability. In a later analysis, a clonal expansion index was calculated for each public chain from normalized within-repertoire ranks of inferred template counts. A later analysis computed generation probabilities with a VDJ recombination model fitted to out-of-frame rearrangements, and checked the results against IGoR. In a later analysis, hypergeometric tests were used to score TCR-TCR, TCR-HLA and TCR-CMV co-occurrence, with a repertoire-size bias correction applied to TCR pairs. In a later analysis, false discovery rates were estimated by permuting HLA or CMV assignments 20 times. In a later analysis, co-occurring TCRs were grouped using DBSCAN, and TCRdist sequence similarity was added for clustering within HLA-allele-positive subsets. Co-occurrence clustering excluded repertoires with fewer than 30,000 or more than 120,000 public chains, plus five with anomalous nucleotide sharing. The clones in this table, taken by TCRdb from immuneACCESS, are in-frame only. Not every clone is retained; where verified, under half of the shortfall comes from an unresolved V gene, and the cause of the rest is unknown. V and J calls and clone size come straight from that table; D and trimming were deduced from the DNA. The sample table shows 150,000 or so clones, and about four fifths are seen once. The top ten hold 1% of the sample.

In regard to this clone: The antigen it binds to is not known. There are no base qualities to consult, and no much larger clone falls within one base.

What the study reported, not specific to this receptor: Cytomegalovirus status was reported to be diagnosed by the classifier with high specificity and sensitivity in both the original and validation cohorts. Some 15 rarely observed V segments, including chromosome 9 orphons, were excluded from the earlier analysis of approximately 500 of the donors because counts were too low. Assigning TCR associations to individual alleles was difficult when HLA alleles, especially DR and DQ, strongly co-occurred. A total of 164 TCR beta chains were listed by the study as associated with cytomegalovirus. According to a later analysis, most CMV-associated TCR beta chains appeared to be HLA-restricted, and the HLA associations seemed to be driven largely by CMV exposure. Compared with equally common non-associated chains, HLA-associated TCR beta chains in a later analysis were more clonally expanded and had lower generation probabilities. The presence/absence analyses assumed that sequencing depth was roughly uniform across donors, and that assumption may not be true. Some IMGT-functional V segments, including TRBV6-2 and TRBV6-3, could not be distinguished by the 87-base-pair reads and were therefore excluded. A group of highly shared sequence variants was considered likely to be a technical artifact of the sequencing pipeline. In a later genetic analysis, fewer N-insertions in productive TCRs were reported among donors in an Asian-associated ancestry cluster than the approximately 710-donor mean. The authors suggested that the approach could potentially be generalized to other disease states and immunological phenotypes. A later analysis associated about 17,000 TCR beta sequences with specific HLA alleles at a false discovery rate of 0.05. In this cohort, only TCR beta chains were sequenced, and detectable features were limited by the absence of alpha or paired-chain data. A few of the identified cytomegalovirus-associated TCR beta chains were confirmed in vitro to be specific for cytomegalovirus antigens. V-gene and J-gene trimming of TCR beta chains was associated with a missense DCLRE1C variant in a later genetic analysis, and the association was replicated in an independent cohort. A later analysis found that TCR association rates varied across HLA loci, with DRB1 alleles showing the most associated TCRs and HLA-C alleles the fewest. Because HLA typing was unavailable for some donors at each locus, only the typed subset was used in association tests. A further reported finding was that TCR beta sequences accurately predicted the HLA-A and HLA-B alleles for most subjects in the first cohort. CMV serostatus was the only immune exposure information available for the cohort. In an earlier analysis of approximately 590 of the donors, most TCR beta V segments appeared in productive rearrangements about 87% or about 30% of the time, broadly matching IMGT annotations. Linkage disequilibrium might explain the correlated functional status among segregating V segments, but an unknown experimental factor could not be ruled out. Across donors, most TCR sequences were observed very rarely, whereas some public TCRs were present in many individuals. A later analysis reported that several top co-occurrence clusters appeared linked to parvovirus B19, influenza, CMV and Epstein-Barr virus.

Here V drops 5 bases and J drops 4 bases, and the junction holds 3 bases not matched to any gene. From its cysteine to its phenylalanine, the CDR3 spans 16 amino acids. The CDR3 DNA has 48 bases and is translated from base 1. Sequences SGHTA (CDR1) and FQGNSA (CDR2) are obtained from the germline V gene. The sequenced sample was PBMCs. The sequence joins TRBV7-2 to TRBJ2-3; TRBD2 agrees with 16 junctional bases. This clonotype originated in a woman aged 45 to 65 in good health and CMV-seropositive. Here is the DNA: TGTGCCAGCAGCCAGGGACTAGCGGGAGGGGCAGATACGCAGTATTTT. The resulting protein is CASSQGLAGGADTQYF.